This T cell receptor (beta chain) emerged from a study of identical twins. Addition of a universal primer site occurred through template switching, and cDNA carried unique molecular identifiers. From the 5' RACE reads, TCRdb called clonotypes with MiXCR, one entry per CDR3 protein. The sample comprises 1.5 million to 2 million distinct CDR3 sequences, 32% of which are singletons, and about 0.25% rests with the top ten. The V gene lost 4 bases and the J gene lost 4 bases, with 14 bases spanning the gap. CDR3 length equals 15 residues. Germline loops: CDR1 ENHRY, CDR2 SYGVKD. Broader study findings: Insertions were reduced in abundant cord blood beta clonotypes but not in memory repertoires. Conclusions were drawn cross-sectionally by statistical analysis, without following the same donors.

There are a few counts of this clonotype. What it recognizes is unknown. This clonotype originated in a newborn girl in good health. Sequencing was performed on cord blood. V usage is TRBV10-3 and J usage is TRBJ1-5; D possibly corresponds to TRBD1 (5 bases). CDR3 sequence reads: CAISGLGRGNQPQHF. CDR3 in DNA: TGTGCCATCAGTGGTTTAGGGAGGGGAAATCAGCCCCAGCATTTT.